A selection of T cell receptor beta chains follows, all from one sample in a study of T cell responses to AZD1222 COVID-19 vaccine. Libraries were prepared by immunoSEQ multiplex PCR; TCRdb keeps only in-frame clonotypes and omits some of them. The sample has around 220,000 clones, 90% to 95% seen once. The specimen was peripheral blood, collected 28 days after the second dose of the MenACWY control vaccine. The origin of the receptors is an adult who received the MenACWY meningococcal vaccine as a control. The CDR3 runs from the conserved cysteine through the conserved F or W. The D gene is left open where the match is weak. Clone sizes are given selectively: once, few, many, or a class where the clone is expanded.

once TRBJ2-7 TRBV5-4 TRBD2 CASSPGTSGFNYEQYF TGTGCCAGCAGCCCCGGGACTAGCGGTTTTAACTACGAGCAGTACTTC
- TRBJ2-5 TRBV28 TRBD2 CASSPGTSGDQETQYF TGTGCCAGCAGTCCGGGGACTAGTGGGGATCAAGAGACCCAGTACTTC
- TRBJ2-2 TRBV5-8 - CASSLTGRNTGELFF TGTGCCAGCAGCTTGACCGGGAGAAACACCGGGGAGCTGTTTTTT
once TRBJ2-1 TRBV7-3 - CASSLGGWSDEQFF TGTGCCAGCAGCTTAGGCGGGTGGAGCGATGAGCAGTTCTTC
- TRBJ1-1 TRBV28 - CASSPDPDRLEAFF TGTGCCAGCAGCCCAGACCCTGACAGGCTTGAAGCTTTCTTT
- TRBJ2-4 TRBV13 - CASSSQEDGPRPGGAKNIQYF TGTGCCAGCAGCTCACAGGAGGACGGACCAAGACCCGGAGGAGCCAAAAACATTCAGTACTTC
- TRBJ2-7 TRBV13 - CASSLEGAGSYEQYF TGTGCCAGCAGCTTAGAAGGGGCGGGCTCCTACGAGCAGTACTTC
- TRBJ2-7 TRBV5-6 TRBD2 CASGVGGLAGAYEQYF TGTGCCAGCGGCGTGGGGGGGCTAGCGGGAGCGTACGAGCAGTACTTC
few TRBJ1-3 TRBV18 TRBD1 CASSLTAQGRTGNTIYF TGTGCCAGCTCACTGACTGCACAGGGGAGGACTGGAAACACCATATATTTT
- TRBJ2-3 TRBV7-7 TRBD1 CASSFGTGAADTQYF TGTGCCAGCAGCTTTGGGACAGGGGCGGCAGATACGCAGTATTTT
- TRBJ2-4 TRBV19 TRBD1 CASIADRSLKPKNIQYF TGTGCCAGTATCGCGGACAGGTCCTTAAAGCCCAAAAACATTCAGTACTTC
once TRBJ2-1 TRBV7-2 - CASSLEGGAGNEQFF TGTGCCAGCAGCTTGGAGGGGGGGGCCGGGAATGAGCAGTTCTTC
- TRBJ2-1 TRBV10-3 - CAISPGESSYNEQFF TGTGCCATCAGCCCAGGGGAAAGCTCCTACAATGAGCAGTTCTTC
- TRBJ1-1 TRBV6-5 - CASSNQGHGAFF TGTGCCAGCAGTAACCAGGGCCACGGGGCTTTCTTT
- TRBJ2-2 TRBV5-4 - CASSPDTGPQSEELFF TGTGCCAGCAGCCCCGACACAGGACCCCAGTCGGAGGAGCTGTTTTTT
- TRBJ2-6 TRBV28 TRBD1 CASSLRTGRRSGANVLTF TGTGCCAGCAGTTTACGGACAGGTAGACGCTCTGGGGCCAACGTCCTGACTTTC
- TRBJ1-5 TRBV6-2/TRBV6-3 - CASSRPWTGTKQPQHF TGTGCCAGCAGTCGACCATGGACCGGGACGAAGCAGCCCCAGCATTTT